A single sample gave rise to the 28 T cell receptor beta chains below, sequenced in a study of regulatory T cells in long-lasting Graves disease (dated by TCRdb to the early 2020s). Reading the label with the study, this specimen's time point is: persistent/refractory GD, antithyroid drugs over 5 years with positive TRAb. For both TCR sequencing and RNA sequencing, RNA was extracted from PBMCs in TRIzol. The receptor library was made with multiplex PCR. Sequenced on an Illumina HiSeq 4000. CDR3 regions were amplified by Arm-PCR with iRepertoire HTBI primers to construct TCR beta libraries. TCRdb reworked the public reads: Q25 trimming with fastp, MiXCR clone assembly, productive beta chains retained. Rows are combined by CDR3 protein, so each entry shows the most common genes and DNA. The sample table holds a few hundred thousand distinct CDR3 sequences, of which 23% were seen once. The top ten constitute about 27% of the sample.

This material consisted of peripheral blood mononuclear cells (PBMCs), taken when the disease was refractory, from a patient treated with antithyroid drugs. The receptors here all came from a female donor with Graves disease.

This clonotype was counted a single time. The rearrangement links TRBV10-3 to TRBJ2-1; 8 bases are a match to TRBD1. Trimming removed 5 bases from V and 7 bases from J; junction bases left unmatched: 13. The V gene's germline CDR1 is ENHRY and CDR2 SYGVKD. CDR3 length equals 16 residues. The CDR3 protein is CAISNRRDRPENEQFF. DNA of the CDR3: TGTGCCATCAGTAACCGCCGGGACAGGCCGGAGAATGAGCAGTTCTTC.

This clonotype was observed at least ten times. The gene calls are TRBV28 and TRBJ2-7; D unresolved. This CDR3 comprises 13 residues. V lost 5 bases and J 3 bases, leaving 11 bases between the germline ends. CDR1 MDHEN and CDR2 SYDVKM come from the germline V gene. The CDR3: CASSIGLNYEQYF. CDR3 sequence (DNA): TGTGCCAGCAGTATCGGCCTAAACTACGAGCAGTACTTC.

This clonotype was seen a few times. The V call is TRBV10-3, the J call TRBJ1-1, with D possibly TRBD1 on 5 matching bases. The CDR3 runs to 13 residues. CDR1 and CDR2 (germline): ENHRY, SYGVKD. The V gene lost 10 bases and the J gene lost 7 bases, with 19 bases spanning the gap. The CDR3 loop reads CATFERDPGEAFF. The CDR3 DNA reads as TGTGCCACCTTTGAACGGGACCCTGGTGAAGCTTTCTTT.

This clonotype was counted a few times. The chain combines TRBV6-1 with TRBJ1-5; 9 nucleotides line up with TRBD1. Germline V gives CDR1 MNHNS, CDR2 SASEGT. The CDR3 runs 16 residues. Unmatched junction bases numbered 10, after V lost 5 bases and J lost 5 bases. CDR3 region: CASSRTGAGPDQPQHF. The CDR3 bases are TGTGCCAGCAGTAGGACAGGGGCTGGGCCGGATCAGCCCCAGCATTTT.

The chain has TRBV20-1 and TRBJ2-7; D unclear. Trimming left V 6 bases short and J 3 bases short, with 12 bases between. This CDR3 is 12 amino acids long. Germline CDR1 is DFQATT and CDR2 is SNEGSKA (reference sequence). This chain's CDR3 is CSASDANYEQYF. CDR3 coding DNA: TGCAGTGCAAGTGACGCCAACTACGAGCAGTACTTC.

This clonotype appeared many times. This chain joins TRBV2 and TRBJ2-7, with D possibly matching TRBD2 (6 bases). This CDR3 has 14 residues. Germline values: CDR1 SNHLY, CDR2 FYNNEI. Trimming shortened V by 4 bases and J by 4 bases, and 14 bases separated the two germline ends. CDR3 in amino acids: CASSVGGSGYEQYF. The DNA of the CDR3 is TGTGCCAGCAGTGTTGGGGGGTCCGGTTACGAGCAGTACTTC.

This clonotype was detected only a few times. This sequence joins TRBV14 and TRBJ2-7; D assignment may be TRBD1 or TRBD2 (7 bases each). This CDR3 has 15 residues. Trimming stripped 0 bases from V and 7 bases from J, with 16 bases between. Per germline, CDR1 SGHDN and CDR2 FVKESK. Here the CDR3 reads CASSQDRGRGGEQYF. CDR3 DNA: TGTGCCAGCAGCCAAGATCGGGGCAGGGGGGGAGAGCAGTACTTC.

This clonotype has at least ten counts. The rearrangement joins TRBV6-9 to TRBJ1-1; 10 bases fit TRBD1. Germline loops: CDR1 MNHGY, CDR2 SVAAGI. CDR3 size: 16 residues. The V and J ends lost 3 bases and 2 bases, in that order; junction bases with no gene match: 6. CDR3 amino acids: CASSYARTGGNTEAFF. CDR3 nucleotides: TGTGCCAGCAGTTACGCTCGGACAGGGGGAAACACTGAAGCTTTCTTT.

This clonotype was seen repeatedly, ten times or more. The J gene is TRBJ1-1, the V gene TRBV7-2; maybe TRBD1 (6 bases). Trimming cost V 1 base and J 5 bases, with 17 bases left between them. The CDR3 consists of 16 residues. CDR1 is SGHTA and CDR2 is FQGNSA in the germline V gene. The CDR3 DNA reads TGTGCCAGCAGCTTAGTTCCGGGGGGCGGGGGGACTGAAGCTTTCTTT. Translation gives CASSLVPGGGGTEAFF. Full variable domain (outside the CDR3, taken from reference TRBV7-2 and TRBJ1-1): GAGVSQSPSNKVTEKGKDVELRCDPISGHTALYWYRQSLGQGLEFLIYFQGNSAPDKSGLPSDRFSAERTGGSVSTLTIQRTQQEDSAVYLCASSLVPGGGGTEAFFGQGTRLTVV.

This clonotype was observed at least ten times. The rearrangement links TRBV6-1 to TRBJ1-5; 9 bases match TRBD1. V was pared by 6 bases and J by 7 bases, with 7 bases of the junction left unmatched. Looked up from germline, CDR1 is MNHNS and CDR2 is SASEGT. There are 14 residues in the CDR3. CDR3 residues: CASRPGQGHQPQHF. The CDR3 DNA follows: TGTGCCAGCAGGCCGGGACAGGGACACCAGCCCCAGCATTTT.

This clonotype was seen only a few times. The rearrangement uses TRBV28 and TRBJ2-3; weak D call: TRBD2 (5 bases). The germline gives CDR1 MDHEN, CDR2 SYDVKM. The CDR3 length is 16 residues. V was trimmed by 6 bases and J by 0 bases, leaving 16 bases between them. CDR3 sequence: CASSVLGLESTDTQYF. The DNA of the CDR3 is TGTGCCAGCAGCGTACTCGGACTGGAAAGCACAGATACGCAGTATTTT.

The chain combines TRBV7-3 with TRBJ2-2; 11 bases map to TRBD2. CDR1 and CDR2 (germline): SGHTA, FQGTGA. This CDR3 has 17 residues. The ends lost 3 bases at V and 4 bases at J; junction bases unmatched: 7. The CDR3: CASSFSASGRSTGELFF. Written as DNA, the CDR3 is TGTGCCAGCAGCTTCTCCGCTAGCGGGAGGTCCACCGGGGAGCTGTTTTTT.

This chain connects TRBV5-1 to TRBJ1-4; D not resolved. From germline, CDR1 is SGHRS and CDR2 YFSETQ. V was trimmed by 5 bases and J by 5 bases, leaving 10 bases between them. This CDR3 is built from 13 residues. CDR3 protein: CASRGADNEKLFF. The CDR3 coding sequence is TGCGCCAGCAGAGGTGCGGACAATGAAAAACTGTTTTTT.

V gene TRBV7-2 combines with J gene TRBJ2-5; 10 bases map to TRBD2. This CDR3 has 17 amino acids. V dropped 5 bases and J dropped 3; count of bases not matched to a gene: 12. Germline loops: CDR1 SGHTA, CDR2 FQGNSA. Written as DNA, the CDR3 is TGTGCCAGCAGCCCGGGACTAGCGTTAAGCGTGGAAGAGACCCAGTACTTC. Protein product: CASSPGLALSVEETQYF.

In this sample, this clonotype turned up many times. As DNA, the CDR3 is TGTGCCAGCCGGGACCTCAAATCCTACGAGCAGTACTTC. Protein: CASRDLKSYEQYF. The chain links TRBV27 to TRBJ2-7; D assignment may be TRBD1 or TRBD2 (5 bases each). The CDR3 is 13 residues long. Per germline, CDR1 MNHEY and CDR2 SMNVEV (reference sequence). V dropped 8 bases and J dropped 1 base, with 12 bases sitting between them.

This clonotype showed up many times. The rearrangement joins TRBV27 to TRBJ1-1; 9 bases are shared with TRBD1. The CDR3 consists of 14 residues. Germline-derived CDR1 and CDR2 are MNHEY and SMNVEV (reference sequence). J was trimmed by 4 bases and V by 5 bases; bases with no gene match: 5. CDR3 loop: CASSPGTGLTEAFF. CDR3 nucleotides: TGTGCCAGCAGTCCTGGGACAGGGCTCACTGAAGCTTTCTTT.

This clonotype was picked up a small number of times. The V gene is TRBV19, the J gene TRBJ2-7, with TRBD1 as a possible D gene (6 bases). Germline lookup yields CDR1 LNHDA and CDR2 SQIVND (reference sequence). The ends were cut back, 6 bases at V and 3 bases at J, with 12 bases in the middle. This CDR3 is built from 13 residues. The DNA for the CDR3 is TGTGCCAGTAGACGCCAACAGGGCTACGAGCAGTACTTC. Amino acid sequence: CASRRQQGYEQYF.

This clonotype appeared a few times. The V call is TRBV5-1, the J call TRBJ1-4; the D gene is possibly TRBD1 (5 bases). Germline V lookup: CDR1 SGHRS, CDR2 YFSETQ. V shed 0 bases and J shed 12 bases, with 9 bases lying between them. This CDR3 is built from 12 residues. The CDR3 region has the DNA TGCGCCAGCAGCTTGGGAAAAGGGGAACTGTTTTTT. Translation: CASSLGKGELFF.

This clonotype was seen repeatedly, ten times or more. As DNA, the CDR3 is TGTGCCACCAGTGGGGACAGCGGTATCAATCAGCCCCAGCATTTT. Translated, it gives CATSGDSGINQPQHF. The V call is TRBV24-1, the J call TRBJ1-5; 7 bases align to TRBD1. Germline trimming cut 5 bases from V and 3 bases from J; bases unmatched to any gene: 6. The V gene's germline CDR1 is KGHDR and CDR2 SFDVKD. The CDR3 loop spans 15 amino acids.

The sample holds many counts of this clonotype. The chain's CDR3 is CASNAAGASYEQYF. CDR3 DNA: TGTGCCAGCAACGCGGCGGGGGCATCCTACGAGCAGTACTTC. The V and J genes are TRBV28 and TRBJ2-7; D possibly corresponds to TRBD2 (7 bases). Germline CDR1 and CDR2: MDHEN and SYDVKM. Between the trimmed V and J ends, which lost 7 bases and 1 base, there was a span of 14 bases. The CDR3 sequence is 14 residues long.

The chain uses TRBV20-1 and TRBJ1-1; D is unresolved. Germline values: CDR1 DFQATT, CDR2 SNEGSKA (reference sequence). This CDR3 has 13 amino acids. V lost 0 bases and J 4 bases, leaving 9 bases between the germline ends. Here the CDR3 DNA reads TGCAGTGCTAGAGAGCCATATTCCACTGAAGCTTTCTTT. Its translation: CSAREPYSTEAFF.

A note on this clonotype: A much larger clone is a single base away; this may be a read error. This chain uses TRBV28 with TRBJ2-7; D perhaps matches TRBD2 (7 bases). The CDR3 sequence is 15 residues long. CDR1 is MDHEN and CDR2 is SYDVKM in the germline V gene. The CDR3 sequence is CASTQGGAMAYGQYF. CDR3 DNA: TGTGCCAGCACCCAAGGGGGGGCCATGGCCTACGGGCAGTACTTC.

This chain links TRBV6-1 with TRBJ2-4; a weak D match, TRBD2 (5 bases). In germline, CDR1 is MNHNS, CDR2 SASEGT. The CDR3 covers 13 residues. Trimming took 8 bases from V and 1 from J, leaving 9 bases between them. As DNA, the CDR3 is TGTGCCAGCGGGGAGTTCGCCAAAAACATTCAGTACTTC. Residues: CASGEFAKNIQYF.

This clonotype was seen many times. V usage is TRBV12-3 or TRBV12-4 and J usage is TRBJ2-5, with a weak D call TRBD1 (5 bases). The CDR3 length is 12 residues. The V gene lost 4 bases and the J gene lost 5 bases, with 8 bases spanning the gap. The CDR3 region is CASSSAGETQYF. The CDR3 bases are TGTGCCAGCAGTTCGGCAGGGGAGACCCAGTACTTC.

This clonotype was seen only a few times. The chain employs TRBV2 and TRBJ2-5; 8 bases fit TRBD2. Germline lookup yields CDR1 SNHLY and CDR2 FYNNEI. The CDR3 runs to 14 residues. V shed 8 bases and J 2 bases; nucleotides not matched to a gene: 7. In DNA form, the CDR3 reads TGTGCCAGCGGGGGGACTAGTAATCAAGAGACCCAGTACTTC. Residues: CASGGTSNQETQYF.

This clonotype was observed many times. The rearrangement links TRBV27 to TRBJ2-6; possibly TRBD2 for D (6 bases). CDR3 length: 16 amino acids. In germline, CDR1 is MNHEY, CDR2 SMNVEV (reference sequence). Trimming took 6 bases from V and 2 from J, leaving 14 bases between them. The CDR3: CASSPLGGAGANVLTF. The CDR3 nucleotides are TGTGCCAGCAGCCCCCTAGGAGGGGCTGGGGCCAACGTCCTGACTTTC.

CDR3 loop: CASSIPWGGIAEAFF. The CDR3 DNA reads TGTGCCAGTAGTATACCCTGGGGGGGGATCGCTGAAGCTTTCTTT. V and J are TRBV19 and TRBJ1-1; tentative D call: TRBD1 (5 bases). In germline, CDR1 is LNHDA, CDR2 SQIVND (reference sequence). V lost 2 bases and J 6 bases, leaving 16 bases between the germline ends. The CDR3 sequence is 15 residues long.

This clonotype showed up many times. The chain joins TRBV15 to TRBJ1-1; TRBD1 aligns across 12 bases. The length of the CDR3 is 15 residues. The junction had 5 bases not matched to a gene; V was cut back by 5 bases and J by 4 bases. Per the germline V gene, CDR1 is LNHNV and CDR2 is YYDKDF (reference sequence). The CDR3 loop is CATSEGTGGGTEAFF. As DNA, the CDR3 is TGTGCCACCAGCGAAGGGACAGGGGGCGGCACTGAAGCTTTCTTT. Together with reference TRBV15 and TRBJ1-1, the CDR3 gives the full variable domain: DAMVIQNPRYQVTQFGKPVTLSCSQTLNHNVMYWYQQKSSQAPKLLFHYYDKDFNNEADTPDNFQSRRPNTSFCFLDIRSPGLGDTAMYLCATSEGTGGGTEAFFGQGTRLTVV.